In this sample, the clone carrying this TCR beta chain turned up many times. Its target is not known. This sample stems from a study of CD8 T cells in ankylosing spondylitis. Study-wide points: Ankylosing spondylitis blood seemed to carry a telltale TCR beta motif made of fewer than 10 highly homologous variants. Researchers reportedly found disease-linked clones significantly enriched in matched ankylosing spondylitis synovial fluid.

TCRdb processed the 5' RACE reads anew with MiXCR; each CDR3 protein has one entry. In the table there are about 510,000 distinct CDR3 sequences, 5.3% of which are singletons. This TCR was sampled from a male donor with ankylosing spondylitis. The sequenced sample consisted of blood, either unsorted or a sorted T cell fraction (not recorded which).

The CDR3 nucleotides are TGCGCCAGCAGCTTGGAGTCCCGGGACAGGCCTTATAGCAATCAGCCCCAGCATTTT. Translation gives CASSLESRDRPYSNQPQHF. The V call is TRBV5-1, the J call TRBJ1-5, with TRBD1 matching over 8 bases. Germline V lookup: CDR1 SGHRS, CDR2 YFSETQ. Trimming at V came to 0 bases and at J to 0 bases, leaving 11 bases not matched to a gene. The CDR3 totals 19 residues.